This T cell receptor (beta chain) was recovered during a study of vaccination and CD4 T cells after COVID-19. Study-level findings and limits: Spike mono-reactive status applied to 304 of 307 vaccine-specific clones in convalescent patients.

Time point defined: late sampling 161 to 241 days after vaccination in a few convalescent patients. Sample treatment: approximately 11-day PBMC culture with coronavirus spike peptide pools or control peptides (ViraFEST assay). With peptide pools, ViraFEST first expanded antigen-specific T cells and afterwards sequenced their TCRs. Culture conditions combined more than 1.5 million PBMCs per well with 10 IU/ml IL-2 and 8.5 to 10 ug/ml peptide pools. The CDR3 is made up of 14 amino acids. Germline assignment: CDR1 SGHRS and CDR2 YFSETQ. The V end was cut by 0 bases, the J end by 5 bases, with 11 bases between. The assay that was used to sequence DNA from cultured CD4+ T cells was the Oncomine TCR Beta short-read assay. DNA came from CD4+ T cells after culture. TCRdb ran MiXCR on the PCR reads and lists one entry per CDR3 protein. The table lists roughly 15,000 distinct CDR3 sequences, about 52% of them singletons.

This clonotype was seen a handful of times. Its antigen is unknown. The sample here was CD4+ T cells from blood, cultured in vitro, taken about 7 months after SARS-CoV-2 vaccination. The sequence was obtained from a human donor who had recovered from COVID-19. The chain links TRBV5-1 to TRBJ2-5; no clear D gene. In DNA form, the CDR3 reads TGCGCCAGCAGCTTGGCGTCGGCAGGCGAGACCCAGTACTTC. This translates into CASSLASAGETQYF.